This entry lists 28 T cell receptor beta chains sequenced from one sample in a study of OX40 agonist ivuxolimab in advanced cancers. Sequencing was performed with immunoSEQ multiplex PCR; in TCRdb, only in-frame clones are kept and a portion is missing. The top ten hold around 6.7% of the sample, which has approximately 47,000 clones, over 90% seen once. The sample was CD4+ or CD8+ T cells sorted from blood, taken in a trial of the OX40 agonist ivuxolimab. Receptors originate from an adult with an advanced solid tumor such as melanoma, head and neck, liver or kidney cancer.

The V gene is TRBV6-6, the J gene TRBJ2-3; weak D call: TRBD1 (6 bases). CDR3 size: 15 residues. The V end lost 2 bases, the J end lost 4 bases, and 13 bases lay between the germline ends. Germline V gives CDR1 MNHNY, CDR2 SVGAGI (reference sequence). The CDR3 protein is CASSYPLGQSDTQYF. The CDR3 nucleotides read TGTGCCAGCAGTTACCCCCTCGGACAGTCAGATACGCAGTATTTT.

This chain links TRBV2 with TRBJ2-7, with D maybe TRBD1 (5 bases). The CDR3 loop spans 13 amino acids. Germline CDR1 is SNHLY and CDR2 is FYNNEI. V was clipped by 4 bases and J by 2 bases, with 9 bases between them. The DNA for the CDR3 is TGTGCCAGCAGTGTATCAGGGACCTACGAGCAGTACGTC. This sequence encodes CASSVSGTYEQYV.

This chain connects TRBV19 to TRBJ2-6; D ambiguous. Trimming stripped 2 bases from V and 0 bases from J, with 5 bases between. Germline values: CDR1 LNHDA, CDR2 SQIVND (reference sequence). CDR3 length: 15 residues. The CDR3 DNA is TGTGCCAGTAGTATAAGTCACTCTGGGGCCAACGTCCTGACTTTC. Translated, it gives CASSISHSGANVLTF. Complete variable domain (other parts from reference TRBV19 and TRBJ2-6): DGGITQSPKYLFRKEGQNVTLSCEQNLNHDAMYWYRQDPGQGLRLIYYSQIVNDFQKGDIAEGYSVSREKKESFPLTVTSAQKNPTAFYLCASSISHSGANVLTFGAGSRLTVL.

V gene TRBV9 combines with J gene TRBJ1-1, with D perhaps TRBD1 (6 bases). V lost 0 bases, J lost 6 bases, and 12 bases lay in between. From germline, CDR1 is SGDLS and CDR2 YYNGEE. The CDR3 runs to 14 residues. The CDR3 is CASSVGPQGPEAFF. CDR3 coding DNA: TGTGCCAGCAGCGTAGGTCCGCAGGGGCCTGAAGCTTTCTTT. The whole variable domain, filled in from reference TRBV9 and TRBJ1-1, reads DSGVTQTPKHLITATGQRVTLRCSPRSGDLSVYWYQQSLDQGLQFLIQYYNGEERAKGNILERFSAQQFPDLHSELNLSSLELGDSALYFCASSVGPQGPEAFFGQGTRLTVV.

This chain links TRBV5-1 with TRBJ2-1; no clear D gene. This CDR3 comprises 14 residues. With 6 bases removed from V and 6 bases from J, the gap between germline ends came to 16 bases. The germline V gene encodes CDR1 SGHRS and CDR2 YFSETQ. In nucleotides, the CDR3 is TGCGCCAGCACCTCCGAGACGCTAATCAATGAGCAGTTCTTC. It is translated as CASTSETLINEQFF.

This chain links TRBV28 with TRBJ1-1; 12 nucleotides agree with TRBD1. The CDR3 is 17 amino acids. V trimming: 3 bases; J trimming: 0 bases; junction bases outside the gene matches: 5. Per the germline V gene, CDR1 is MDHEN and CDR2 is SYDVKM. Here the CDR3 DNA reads TGTGCCAGCAGTTTCCAGGGACAGGGGGCCATGAACACTGAAGCTTTCTTT. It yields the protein CASSFQGQGAMNTEAFF.

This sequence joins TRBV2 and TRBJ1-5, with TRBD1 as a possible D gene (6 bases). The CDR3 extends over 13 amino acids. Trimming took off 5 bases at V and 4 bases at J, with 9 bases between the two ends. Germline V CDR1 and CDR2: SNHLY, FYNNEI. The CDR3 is CASSKGGNQPQHF. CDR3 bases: TGTGCCAGCAGTAAGGGGGGAAATCAGCCCCAGCATTTT.

CDR3 amino acids: CASRGDGSSGNTIYF. As DNA, the CDR3 is TGTGCCAGCAGGGGGGACGGGAGCTCTGGAAACACCATATATTTT. This sequence joins TRBV5-4 and TRBJ1-3; a weak D match, TRBD1 (5 bases). Trimming took off 5 bases at V and 0 bases at J, with 12 bases between the two ends. The CDR3 loop spans 15 amino acids. Germline CDR1 and CDR2: SGHNT and YYREEE (reference sequence).

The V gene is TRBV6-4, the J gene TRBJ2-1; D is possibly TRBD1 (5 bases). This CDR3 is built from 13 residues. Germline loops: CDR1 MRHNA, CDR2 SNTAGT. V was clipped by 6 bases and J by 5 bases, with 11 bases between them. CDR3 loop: CASSQDSHNEQFF. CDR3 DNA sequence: TGTGCCAGCAGCCAAGACAGTCACAATGAGCAGTTCTTC.

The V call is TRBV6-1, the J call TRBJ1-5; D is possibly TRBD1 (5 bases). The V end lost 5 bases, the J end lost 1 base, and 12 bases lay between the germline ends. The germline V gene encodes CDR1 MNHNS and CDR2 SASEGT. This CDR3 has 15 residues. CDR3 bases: TGTGCCAGCAGTCCCCGCCCAGGGAGCAATCAGCCCCAGCATTTT. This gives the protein CASSPRPGSNQPQHF.

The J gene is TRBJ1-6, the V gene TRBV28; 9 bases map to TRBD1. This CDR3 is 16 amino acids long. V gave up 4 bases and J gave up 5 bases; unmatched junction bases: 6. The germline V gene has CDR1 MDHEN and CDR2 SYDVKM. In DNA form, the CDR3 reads TGTGCCAGCAGTTCGGGACAGGGAGTAAATAATTCACCCCTCCACTTT. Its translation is CASSSGQGVNNSPLHF.

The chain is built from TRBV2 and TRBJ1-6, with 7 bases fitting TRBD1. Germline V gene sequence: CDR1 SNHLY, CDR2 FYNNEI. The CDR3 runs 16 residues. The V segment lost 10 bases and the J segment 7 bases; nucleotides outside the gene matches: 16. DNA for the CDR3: TGTGCCACCGGACAGGCAGCCTCTGGGGACAATTCACCCCTCCACTTT. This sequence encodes CATGQAASGDNSPLHF.

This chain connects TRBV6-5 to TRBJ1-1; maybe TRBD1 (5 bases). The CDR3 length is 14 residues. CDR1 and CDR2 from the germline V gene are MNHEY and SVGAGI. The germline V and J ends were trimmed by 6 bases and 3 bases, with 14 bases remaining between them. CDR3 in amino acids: CASSAGQGDTEAFF. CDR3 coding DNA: TGTGCCAGCAGCGCGGGTCAGGGCGACACTGAAGCTTTCTTT.

CDR3 coding DNA: TGCAGCGTTGAAGATCAAAACGGGTACGAGCAGTACTTC. Translated: CSVEDQNGYEQYF. The genes are TRBV29-1 and TRBJ2-7; D gene uncertain. Deletions cut 0 bases from V and 4 bases from J, with 10 bases between. This CDR3 is built from 13 residues. The germline V gene encodes CDR1 SQVTM and CDR2 ANQGSEA.

The CDR3 here is CASSGSRWDGEETQYF. CDR3 sequence (DNA): TGTGCCAGCAGTGGATCCAGGTGGGACGGAGAAGAGACCCAGTACTTC. The chain carries TRBV27 and TRBJ2-5, with D perhaps assigned TRBD1 or TRBD2 (5 bases each). This CDR3 spans 16 amino acids. Germline CDR1 is MNHEY and CDR2 is SMNVEV (reference sequence). The V and J ends lost 5 bases and 3 bases respectively, with 19 bases between them.

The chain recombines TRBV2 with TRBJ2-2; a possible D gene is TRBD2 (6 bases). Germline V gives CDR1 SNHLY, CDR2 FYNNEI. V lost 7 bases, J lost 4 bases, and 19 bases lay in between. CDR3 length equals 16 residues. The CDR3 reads CASNLWRDSGTGELFF. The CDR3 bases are TGTGCCAGCAACCTCTGGCGGGACTCGGGCACCGGGGAGCTGTTTTTT.

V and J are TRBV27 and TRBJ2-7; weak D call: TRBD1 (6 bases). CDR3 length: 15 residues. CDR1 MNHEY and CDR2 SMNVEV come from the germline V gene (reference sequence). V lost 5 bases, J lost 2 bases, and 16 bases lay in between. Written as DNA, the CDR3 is TGTGCCAGCAGTCCGACAGGTGCCCGAACCTACGAGCAGTACTTC. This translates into CASSPTGARTYEQYF.

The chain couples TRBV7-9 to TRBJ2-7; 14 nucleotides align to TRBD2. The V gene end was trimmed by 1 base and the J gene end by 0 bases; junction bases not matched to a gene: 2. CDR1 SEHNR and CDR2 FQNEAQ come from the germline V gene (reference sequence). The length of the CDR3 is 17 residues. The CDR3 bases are TGTGCCAGCAGCTTAGGGACTAGCGGGGGGTCCTCCTACGAGCAGTACTTC. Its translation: CASSLGTSGGSSYEQYF.

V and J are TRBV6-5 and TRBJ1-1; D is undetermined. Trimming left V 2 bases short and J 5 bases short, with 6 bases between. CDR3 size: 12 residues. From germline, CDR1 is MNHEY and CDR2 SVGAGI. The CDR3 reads CASSYGETEAFF. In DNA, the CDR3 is TGTGCCAGCAGTTACGGGGAGACTGAAGCTTTCTTT.

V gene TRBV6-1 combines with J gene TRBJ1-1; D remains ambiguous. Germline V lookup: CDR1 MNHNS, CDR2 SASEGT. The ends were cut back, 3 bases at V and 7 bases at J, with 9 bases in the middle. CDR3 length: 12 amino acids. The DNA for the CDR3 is TGTGCCAGCAGTGACGCGTATATTGAAGCTTTCTTT. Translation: CASSDAYIEAFF.

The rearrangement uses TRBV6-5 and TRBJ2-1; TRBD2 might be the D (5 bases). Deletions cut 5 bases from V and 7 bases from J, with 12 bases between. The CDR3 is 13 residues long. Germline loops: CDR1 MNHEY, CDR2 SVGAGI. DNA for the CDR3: TGTGCCAGCAGTCCCTCGGGGTGGAATGAGCAGTTCTTC. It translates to CASSPSGWNEQFF.

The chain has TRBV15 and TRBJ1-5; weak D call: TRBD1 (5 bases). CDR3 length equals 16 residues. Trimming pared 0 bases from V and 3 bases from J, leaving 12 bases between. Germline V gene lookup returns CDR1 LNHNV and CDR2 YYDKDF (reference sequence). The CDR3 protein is CATSREDGGANQPQHF. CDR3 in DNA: TGTGCCACCAGCAGAGAGGACGGGGGAGCCAATCAGCCCCAGCATTTT.

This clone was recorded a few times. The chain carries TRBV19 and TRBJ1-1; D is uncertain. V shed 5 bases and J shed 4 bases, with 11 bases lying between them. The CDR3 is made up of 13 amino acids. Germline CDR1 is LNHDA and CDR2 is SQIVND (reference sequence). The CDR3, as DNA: TGTGCCAGTAGTGAAGGATTGGGCACTGAAGCTTTCTTT. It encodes CASSEGLGTEAFF.

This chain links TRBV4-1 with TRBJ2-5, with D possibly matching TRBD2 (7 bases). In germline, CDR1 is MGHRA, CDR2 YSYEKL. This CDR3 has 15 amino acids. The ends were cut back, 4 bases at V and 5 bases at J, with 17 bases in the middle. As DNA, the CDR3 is TGCGCCAGCAGCCTGAAGGGGGGGGCGAGGGAGACCCAGTACTTC. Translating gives CASSLKGGARETQYF.

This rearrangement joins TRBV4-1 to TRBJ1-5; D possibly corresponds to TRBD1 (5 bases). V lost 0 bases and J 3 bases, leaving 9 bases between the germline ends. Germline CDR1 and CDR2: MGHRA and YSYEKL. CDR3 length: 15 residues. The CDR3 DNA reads TGCGCCAGCAGCCAAGAGACAGCGTACAATCAGCCCCAGCATTTT. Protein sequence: CASSQETAYNQPQHF.

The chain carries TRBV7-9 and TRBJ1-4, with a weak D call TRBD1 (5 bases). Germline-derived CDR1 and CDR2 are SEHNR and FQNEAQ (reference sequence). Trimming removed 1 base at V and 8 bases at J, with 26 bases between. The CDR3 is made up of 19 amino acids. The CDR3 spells CASSLGIGDSRKRGEKLFF. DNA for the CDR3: TGTGCCAGCAGCTTAGGGATCGGTGACAGCCGGAAAAGGGGCGAAAAACTGTTTTTT.

Here the CDR3 DNA reads TGTGCCTGGAGTCTTTCTACTGAAGCTTTCTTT. The encoded protein is CAWSLSTEAFF. This chain joins TRBV30 and TRBJ1-1; D not certain. The CDR3 spans 11 residues. The V gene lost 2 bases and the J gene lost 5 bases, with 6 bases spanning the gap. Looked up from germline, CDR1 is GTSNPN and CDR2 is SVGIG (reference sequence).

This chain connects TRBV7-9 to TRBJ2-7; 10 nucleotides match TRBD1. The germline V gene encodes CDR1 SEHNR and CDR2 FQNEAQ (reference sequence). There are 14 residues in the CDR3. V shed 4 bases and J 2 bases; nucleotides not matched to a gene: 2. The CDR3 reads CASSSGQGAYEQYF. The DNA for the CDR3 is TGTGCCAGCAGCTCTGGACAGGGGGCCTACGAGCAGTACTTC.